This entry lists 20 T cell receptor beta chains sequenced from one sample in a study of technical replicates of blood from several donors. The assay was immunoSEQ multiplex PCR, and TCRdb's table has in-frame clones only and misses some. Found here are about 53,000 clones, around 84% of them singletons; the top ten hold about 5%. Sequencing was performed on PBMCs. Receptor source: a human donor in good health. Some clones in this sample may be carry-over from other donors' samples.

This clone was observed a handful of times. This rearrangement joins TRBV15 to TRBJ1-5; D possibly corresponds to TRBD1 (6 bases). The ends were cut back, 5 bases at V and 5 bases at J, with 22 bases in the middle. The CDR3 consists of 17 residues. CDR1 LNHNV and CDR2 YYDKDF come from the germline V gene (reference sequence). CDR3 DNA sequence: TGTGCCACCAGCTCCCGAAGGAGAGGGACATCGCATCAGCCCCAGCATTTT. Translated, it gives CATSSRRRGTSHQPQHF.

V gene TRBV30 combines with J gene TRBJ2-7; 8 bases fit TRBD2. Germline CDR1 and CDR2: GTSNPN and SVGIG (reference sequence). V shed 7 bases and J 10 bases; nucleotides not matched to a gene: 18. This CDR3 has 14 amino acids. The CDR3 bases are TGTGCCTTGTCCGGAGAGCGGGGGACCCTCGGCCAGTACTTC. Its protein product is CALSGERGTLGQYF.

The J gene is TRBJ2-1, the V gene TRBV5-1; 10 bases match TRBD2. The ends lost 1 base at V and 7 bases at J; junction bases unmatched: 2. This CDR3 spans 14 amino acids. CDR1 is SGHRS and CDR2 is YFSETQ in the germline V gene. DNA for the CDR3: TGCGCCAGCAGCTTGACTAGCGGGATAAATGAGCAGTTCTTC. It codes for CASSLTSGINEQFF.

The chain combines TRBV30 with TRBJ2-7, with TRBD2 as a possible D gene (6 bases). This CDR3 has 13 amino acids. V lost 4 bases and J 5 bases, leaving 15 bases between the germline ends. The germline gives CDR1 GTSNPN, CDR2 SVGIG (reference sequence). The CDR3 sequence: CAWTRLDYHEQYF. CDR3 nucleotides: TGTGCCTGGACTCGACTGGACTATCACGAGCAGTACTTC.

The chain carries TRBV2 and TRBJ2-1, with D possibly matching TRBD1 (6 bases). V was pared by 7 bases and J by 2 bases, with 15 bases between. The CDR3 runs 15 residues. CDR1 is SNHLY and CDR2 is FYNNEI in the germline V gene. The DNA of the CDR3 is TGTGCCAGCATGACGGACAGCGAAACCTACAATGAGCAGTTCTTC. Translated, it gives CASMTDSETYNEQFF.

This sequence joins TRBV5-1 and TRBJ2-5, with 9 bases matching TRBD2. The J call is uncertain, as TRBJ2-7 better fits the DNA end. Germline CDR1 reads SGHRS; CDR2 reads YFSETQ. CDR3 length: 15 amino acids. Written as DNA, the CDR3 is TGCGCCAGCAGCTGGCTAGCGGGGAGCTCCTACGAGCAGTACTTC. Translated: CASSWLAGSSYEQYF.

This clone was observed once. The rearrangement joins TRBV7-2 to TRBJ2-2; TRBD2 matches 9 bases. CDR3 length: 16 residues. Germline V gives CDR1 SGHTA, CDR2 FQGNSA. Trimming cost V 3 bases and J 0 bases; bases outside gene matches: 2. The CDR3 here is CASSFSGGSNTGELFF. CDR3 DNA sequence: TGTGCCAGCAGCTTTAGCGGGGGCTCGAACACCGGGGAGCTGTTTTTT.

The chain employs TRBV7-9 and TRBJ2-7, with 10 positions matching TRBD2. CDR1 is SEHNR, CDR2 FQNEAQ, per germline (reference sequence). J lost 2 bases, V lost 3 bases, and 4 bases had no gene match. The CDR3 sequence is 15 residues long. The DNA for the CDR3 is TGTGCCAGCAGCTTGGCTAGCGGGAGTACCTACGAGCAGTACTTC. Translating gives CASSLASGSTYEQYF.

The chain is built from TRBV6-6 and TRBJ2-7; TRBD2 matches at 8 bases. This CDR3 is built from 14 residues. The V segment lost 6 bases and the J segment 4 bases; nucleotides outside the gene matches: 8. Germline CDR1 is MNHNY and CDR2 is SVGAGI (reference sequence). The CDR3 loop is CASRTGLENYEQYF. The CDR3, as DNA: TGTGCCAGCAGAACGGGACTAGAGAATTACGAGCAGTACTTC.

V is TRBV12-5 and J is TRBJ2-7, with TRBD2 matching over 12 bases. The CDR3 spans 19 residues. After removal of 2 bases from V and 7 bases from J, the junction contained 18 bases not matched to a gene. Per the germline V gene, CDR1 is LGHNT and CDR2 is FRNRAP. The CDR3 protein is CASGLSTPNLAGGLREQYF. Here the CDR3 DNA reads TGTGCTAGTGGTTTGTCAACACCCAACCTAGCGGGAGGGCTGAGGGAGCAGTACTTC. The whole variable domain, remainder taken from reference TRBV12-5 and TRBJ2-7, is DARVTQTPRHKVTEMGQEVTMRCQPILGHNTVFWYRQTMMQGLELLAYFRNRAPLDDSGMPKDRFSAEMPDATLATLKIQPSEPRDSAVYFCASGLSTPNLAGGLREQYFGPGTRLTVT.

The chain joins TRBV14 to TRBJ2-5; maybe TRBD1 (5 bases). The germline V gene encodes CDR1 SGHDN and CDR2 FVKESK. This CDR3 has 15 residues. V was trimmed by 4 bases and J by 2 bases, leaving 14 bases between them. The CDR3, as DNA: TGTGCCAGCAGCCGTAGTAGGAAGGGGCAAGAGACCCAGTACTTC. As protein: CASSRSRKGQETQYF. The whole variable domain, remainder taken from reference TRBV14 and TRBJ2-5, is EAGVTQFPSHSVIEKGQTVTLRCDPISGHDNLYWYRRVMGKEIKFLLHFVKESKQDESGMPNNRFLAERTGGTYSTLKVQPAELEDSGVYFCASSRSRKGQETQYFGPGTRLLVL.

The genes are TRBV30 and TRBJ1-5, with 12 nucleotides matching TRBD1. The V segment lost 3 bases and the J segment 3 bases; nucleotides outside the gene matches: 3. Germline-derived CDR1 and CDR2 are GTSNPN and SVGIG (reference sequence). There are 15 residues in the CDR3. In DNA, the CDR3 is TGTGCCTGGAGCCGGGACAGGGGGCCCAATCAGCCCCAGCATTTT. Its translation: CAWSRDRGPNQPQHF.

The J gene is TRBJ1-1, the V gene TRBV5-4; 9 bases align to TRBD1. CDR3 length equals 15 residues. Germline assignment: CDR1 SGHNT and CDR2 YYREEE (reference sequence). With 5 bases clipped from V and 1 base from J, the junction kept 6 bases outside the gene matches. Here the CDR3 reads CASREGTGRNTEAFF. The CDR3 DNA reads TGTGCCAGCAGGGAGGGGACAGGGCGGAACACTGAAGCTTTCTTT. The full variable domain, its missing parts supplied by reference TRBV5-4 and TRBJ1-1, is ETGVTQSPTHLIKTRGQQVTLRCSSQSGHNTVSWYQQALGQGPQFIFQYYREEENGRGNFPPRFSGLQFPNYSSELNVNALELDDSALYLCASREGTGRNTEAFFGQGTRLTVV.

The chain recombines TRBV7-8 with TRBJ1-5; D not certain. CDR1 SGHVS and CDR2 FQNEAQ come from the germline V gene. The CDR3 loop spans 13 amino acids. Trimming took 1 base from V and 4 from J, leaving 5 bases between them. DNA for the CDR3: TGTGCCAGCAGCTTAGAGCCTAATCAGCCCCAGCATTTT. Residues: CASSLEPNQPQHF.

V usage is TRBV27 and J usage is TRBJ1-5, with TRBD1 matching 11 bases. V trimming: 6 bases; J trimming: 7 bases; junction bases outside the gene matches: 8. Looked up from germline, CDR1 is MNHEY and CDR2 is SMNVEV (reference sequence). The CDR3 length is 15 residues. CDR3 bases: TGTGCCAGCAGGTCCGGGACAGGGGGAGAACAGCCCCAGCATTTT. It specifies CASRSGTGGEQPQHF.

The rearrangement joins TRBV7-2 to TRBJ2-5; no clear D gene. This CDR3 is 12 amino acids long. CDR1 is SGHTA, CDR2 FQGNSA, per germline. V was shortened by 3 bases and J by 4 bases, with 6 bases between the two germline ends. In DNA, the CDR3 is TGTGCCAGCAGCTTCAATTTAGAGACCCAGTACTTC. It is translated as CASSFNLETQYF.

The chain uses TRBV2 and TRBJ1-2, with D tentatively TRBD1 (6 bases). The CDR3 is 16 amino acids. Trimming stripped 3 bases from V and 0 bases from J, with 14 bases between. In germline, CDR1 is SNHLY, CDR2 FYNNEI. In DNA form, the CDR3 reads TGTGCCAGCAGTGAGATCCGAACAGGGTCTAACTATGGCTACACCTTC. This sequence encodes CASSEIRTGSNYGYTF.

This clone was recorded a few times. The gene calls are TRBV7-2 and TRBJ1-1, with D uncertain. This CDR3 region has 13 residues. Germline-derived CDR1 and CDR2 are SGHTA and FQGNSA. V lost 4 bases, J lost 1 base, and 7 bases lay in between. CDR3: CASSWNRNTEAFF. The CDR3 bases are TGTGCCAGCAGCTGGAACAGGAACACTGAAGCTTTCTTT.

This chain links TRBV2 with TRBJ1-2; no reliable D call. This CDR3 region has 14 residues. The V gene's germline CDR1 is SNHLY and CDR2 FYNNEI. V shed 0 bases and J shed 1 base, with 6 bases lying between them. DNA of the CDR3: TGTGCCAGCAGTGAAGCAGAGGATAACTATGGCTACACCTTC. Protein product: CASSEAEDNYGYTF.

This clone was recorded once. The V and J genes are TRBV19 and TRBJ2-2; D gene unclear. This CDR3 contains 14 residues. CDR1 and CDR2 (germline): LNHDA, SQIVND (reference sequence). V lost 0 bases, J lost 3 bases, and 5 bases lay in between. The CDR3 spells CASSIERYTGELFF. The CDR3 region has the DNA TGTGCCAGTAGTATAGAGAGGTACACCGGGGAGCTGTTTTTT.